The 21 T cell receptor beta chains in this list originate from one sample, sequenced in a study of T cell changes during pregnancy in multiple sclerosis. Here immunoSEQ multiplex PCR was the method, and the copy in TCRdb shows in-frame clones only, minus some. The sample holds about 60,000 clones, about 92% seen once. Sequences were derived from peripheral blood, sampled in the first trimester of pregnancy. Receptors originate from a female donor with multiple sclerosis, enrolled in a pregnancy study.

The V and J genes are TRBV6-5 and TRBJ2-7, with TRBD2 identical over 7 bases. The CDR3 has 11 amino acids. The germline V gene encodes CDR1 MNHEY and CDR2 SVGAGI. The junction had 0 bases not matched to a gene; V was cut back by 3 bases and J by 7 bases. This chain's CDR3 is CASSYSGEQYF. The CDR3 region has the DNA TGTGCCAGCAGTTATAGCGGGGAGCAGTACTTC.

This chain joins TRBV14 and TRBJ1-2; 8 bases fit TRBD1. CDR1 is SGHDN and CDR2 is FVKESK in the germline V gene. This CDR3 is 16 amino acids long. Trimming at V came to 3 bases and at J to 4 bases, leaving 10 bases not matched to a gene. The CDR3 bases are TGTGCCAGCAGCCACTCCGGGACAGGAGGGCCCTATGGCTACACCTTC. This codes for CASSHSGTGGPYGYTF.

This chain uses TRBV19 with TRBJ2-1, with TRBD2 matching over 10 bases. Germline lookup yields CDR1 LNHDA and CDR2 SQIVND (reference sequence). V was clipped by 3 bases and J by 9 bases; unmatched bases: 14. This CDR3 has 17 amino acids. The CDR3 region is CASSMGPRSGGASEQFF. CDR3 nucleotides: TGTGCCAGTAGTATGGGTCCGCGGAGCGGGGGGGCGAGTGAGCAGTTCTTC.

The V call is TRBV13, the J call TRBJ1-6; 8 bases align to TRBD1. Germline V gene lookup returns CDR1 PRHDT and CDR2 FYEKMQ (reference sequence). The CDR3 is 16 residues long. J lost 6 bases, V lost 5 bases, and 9 bases had no gene match. The CDR3 nucleotides read TGTGCCAGCAGCATGGGACAGGTCTCGGGTAATTCACCCCTCCACTTT. This sequence encodes CASSMGQVSGNSPLHF.

This chain joins TRBV30 and TRBJ1-2; TRBD1 matches at 10 bases. The germline V gene has CDR1 GTSNPN and CDR2 SVGIG (reference sequence). After removal of 3 bases from V and 7 bases from J, the junction contained 14 bases not matched to a gene. The CDR3 has 16 amino acids. The DNA of the CDR3 is TGTGCCTGGAGCTTCGTTCCGGGACAGGGGACGAGTGGCTACACCTTC. It translates to CAWSFVPGQGTSGYTF.

The rearrangement uses TRBV27 and TRBJ1-2; a weak D match, TRBD1 (5 bases). The V gene lost 5 bases and the J gene lost 2 bases, with 18 bases spanning the gap. The germline CDR1 and CDR2 sequences are MNHEY and SMNVEV (reference sequence). The CDR3 contains 16 residues. CDR3: CASSPHQGQLNYGYTF. The CDR3 DNA reads TGTGCCAGCAGTCCCCACCAGGGTCAGCTCAACTATGGCTACACCTTC.

The chain joins TRBV9 to TRBJ1-2, with 8 bases aligning to TRBD1. From germline, CDR1 is SGDLS and CDR2 YYNGEE. The CDR3 is made up of 15 amino acids. The V and J ends lost 4 bases and 4 bases, in that order; junction bases with no gene match: 9. This CDR3 is CASSPGQELVYGYTF. The CDR3 DNA sequence: TGTGCCAGCAGCCCGGGACAGGAACTAGTCTATGGCTACACCTTC.

The V gene is TRBV19, the J gene TRBJ1-1; the D gene is possibly TRBD1 (5 bases). V was cut by 3 bases and J by 4 bases, with 18 bases left in between. This CDR3 has 16 residues. Germline loops: CDR1 LNHDA, CDR2 SQIVND (reference sequence). The CDR3 region has the DNA TGTGCCAGTAGTATGTTGGGGGGGTGGGAGATCACTGAAGCTTTCTTT. This gives the protein CASSMLGGWEITEAFF.

This chain uses TRBV11-2 with TRBJ2-3; D perhaps matches TRBD2 (5 bases). Trimming cost V 3 bases and J 1 base, with 14 bases left between them. The CDR3 length is 16 residues. CDR1 is SGHAT, CDR2 FQNNGV, per germline. The CDR3 region is CASSFGVLPGTDTQYF. CDR3 DNA sequence: TGTGCCAGCAGCTTCGGGGTTCTGCCAGGCACAGATACGCAGTATTTT.

The J gene is TRBJ2-5, the V gene TRBV5-6, with 8 bases fitting TRBD1. The CDR3 has 14 amino acids. Germline values: CDR1 SGHDT, CDR2 YYEEEE. The ends lost 5 bases at V and 5 bases at J; junction bases unmatched: 8. The CDR3 reads CASSTGTGWETQYF. The CDR3 coding sequence is TGTGCCAGCAGTACCGGGACAGGATGGGAGACCCAGTACTTC.

The gene calls are TRBV18 and TRBJ1-6; 7 bases are shared with TRBD1. V lost 2 bases, J lost 8 bases, and 3 bases stayed unmatched. Germline lookup yields CDR1 KGHSH and CDR2 LQKENI. The CDR3 is 14 residues long. Written as DNA, the CDR3 is TGTGCCAGCTCACCAAGACAGGGAGATTCACCCCTCCACTTT. It is translated as CASSPRQGDSPLHF.

The chain is built from TRBV5-5 and TRBJ1-1; D is perhaps TRBD1 (5 bases). The CDR3 has 14 residues. With 2 bases removed from V and 1 base from J, the gap between germline ends came to 9 bases. In germline, CDR1 is SGHKS, CDR2 YYEKEE (reference sequence). The CDR3 sequence: CASSFDSWNTEAFF. Written as DNA, the CDR3 is TGTGCCAGCAGCTTCGACAGTTGGAACACTGAAGCTTTCTTT.

Written as DNA, the CDR3 is TGTGCCAGCAGCCGTAATAAAACCGGGGTTTGGCCCCAGCATTTT. It yields the protein CASSRNKTGVWPQHF. The V gene is TRBV5-5, the J gene TRBJ1-5; the D is unclear. The germline V gene has CDR1 SGHKS and CDR2 YYEKEE (reference sequence). CDR3 length: 15 residues. Trimming left V 4 bases short and J 9 bases short, with 20 bases between.

The genes are TRBV30 and TRBJ1-5; TRBD1 is a possible D gene (5 bases). V gave up 0 bases and J gave up 0 bases, with 9 bases separating them. This CDR3 is built from 15 residues. Germline V CDR1 and CDR2: GTSNPN, SVGIG (reference sequence). The CDR3 loop is CAWSVGAYSNQPQHF. CDR3 coding DNA: TGTGCCTGGAGTGTAGGGGCTTATAGCAATCAGCCCCAGCATTTT.

The chain links TRBV6-6 to TRBJ2-5, with TRBD1 identical over 8 bases. Looked up from germline, CDR1 is MNHNY and CDR2 is SVGAGI (reference sequence). The length of the CDR3 is 16 residues. Losses at the gene ends were 0 bases for V and 1 base for J; bases not matched to a gene: 4. The CDR3 protein is CASSYSTGQGQETQYF. CDR3 bases: TGTGCCAGCAGTTACTCGACAGGACAGGGCCAAGAGACCCAGTACTTC.

The rearrangement links TRBV30 to TRBJ2-5, with 8 bases identical to TRBD2. In germline, CDR1 is GTSNPN, CDR2 SVGIG (reference sequence). V was pared by 1 base and J by 5 bases, with 6 bases of the junction left unmatched. The CDR3 loop spans 14 amino acids. The CDR3 bases are TGTGCCTGGAGTGCCGGGGGGGGTCAGGAGACCCAGTACTTC. This translates into CAWSAGGGQETQYF.

The chain combines TRBV2 with TRBJ2-6; 9 bases agree with TRBD1. The ends lost 6 bases at V and 9 bases at J; junction bases unmatched: 6. Germline CDR1 reads SNHLY; CDR2 reads FYNNEI. The CDR3 spans 14 residues. CDR3 protein: CASSPGQGFNVLTF. The CDR3 nucleotides read TGTGCCAGCAGCCCGGGACAGGGTTTCAACGTCCTGACTTTC.

This chain connects TRBV4-2 to TRBJ1-1, with D possibly TRBD1 on 5 matching bases. The CDR3 length is 14 residues. The germline gives CDR1 LGHNA, CDR2 YNFKEQ. V gave up 3 bases and J gave up 1 base, with 9 bases separating them. The CDR3 loop is CASSQDTQNTEAFF. As DNA, the CDR3 is TGTGCCAGCAGCCAGGACACCCAGAACACTGAAGCTTTCTTT.

V and J are TRBV5-4 and TRBJ2-3; 13 positions agree with TRBD2. CDR3 length equals 15 residues. The V gene end was trimmed by 1 base and the J gene end by 7 bases; junction bases not matched to a gene: 3. Looked up from germline, CDR1 is SGHNT and CDR2 is YYREEE (reference sequence). In DNA, the CDR3 is TGTGCCAGCAGCTTGACTAGCGGGGGGGCGCATACGCAGTATTTT. Amino acid sequence: CASSLTSGGAHTQYF.

The chain joins TRBV7-6 to TRBJ2-5; no clear D. From germline, CDR1 is SGHVS and CDR2 FNYEAQ. The CDR3 runs 12 residues. Trimming stripped 4 bases from V and 5 bases from J, with 8 bases between. Written as DNA, the CDR3 is TGTGCCAGCAGCTCCTCCCAGGAGACCCAGTACTTC. This sequence encodes CASSSSQETQYF.

The chain recombines TRBV7-9 with TRBJ2-1; D is uncertain. This CDR3 has 15 residues. V was pared by 1 base and J by 0 bases, with 7 bases between. Germline V CDR1 and CDR2: SEHNR, FQNEAQ (reference sequence). The CDR3: CASSLVFSSYNEQFF. CDR3 coding DNA: TGTGCCAGCAGCTTAGTGTTCTCCTCCTACAATGAGCAGTTCTTC.